The 16 T cell receptor gamma chains in this list originate from one sample, sequenced in a study of Vδ1+ human thymocytes. Sequences come from RNA converted to cDNA by reverse transcription. Multiplex PCR used pooled V-gene forward primers and a constant-region reverse primer to amplify CDR3s. TCRdb made new clone calls on the multiplex PCR reads using CATT. Of about 6,500 gamma-chain clones in the sample, approximately 38% were seen once. Their antigen targets remain unknown. Points from the study as a whole: Highly polyclonal TRG and TRD repertoires with Gaussian CDR3 length distributions appeared in thymus.

Sequencing was done on a sample of Vdelta1+ gamma-delta thymocytes from the thymus. Sample subset: FACS-sorted CD3+ TCRalphabeta- TCRVdelta1+ TCRVdelta2- thymocytes. These receptors all stem from a boy younger than two who had congenital heart surgery.

This clone showed up just a few times. The chain employs TRGV3 and TRGJ1 or TRGJ2. Matching the DNA to germline supplied the J gene, which TCRdb does not give. J was trimmed by 7 bases and V by 0 bases; bases with no gene match: 9. Germline V CDR1 and CDR2: VTNTFY, YDVSTARD (reference sequence). CDR3 length: 14 residues. In DNA, the CDR3 is TGTGCCACCTGGGACAGGCGGCTGTGGTATAAGAAACTCTTT. It encodes CATWDRRLWYKKLF.

There are a few counts of this clone. The V call is TRGV9, the J call TRGJ1 or TRGJ2. Losses at the gene ends were 2 bases for V and 9 bases for J; bases not matched to a gene: 1. This CDR3 spans 10 amino acids. CDR1 and CDR2 from the germline V gene are GITISATS and ISYDGTV (reference sequence). The CDR3 sequence: CALWEAKKLF. CDR3 nucleotides: TGTGCCTTGTGGGAGGCTAAGAAACTCTTT.

The chain employs TRGV8 and TRGJ1 or TRGJ2. The germline CDR1 and CDR2 sequences are VENAVY and YDSYNSRV. The CDR3 totals 14 residues. J lost 3 bases, V lost 0 bases, and 5 bases had no gene match. Here the CDR3 DNA reads TGTGCCACCTGGGATAGGCCCACTTATTATAAGAAACTCTTT. Protein product: CATWDRPTYYKKLF.

V and J are TRGV3 and TRGJ1 or TRGJ2. No J segment appears in TCRdb, so it was assigned here by matching the sequence to germline. Germline CDR1 and CDR2: VTNTFY and YDVSTARD (reference sequence). This CDR3 has 14 amino acids. Trimming removed 3 bases from V and 2 bases from J; junction bases left unmatched: 7. As DNA, the CDR3 is TGTGCCACCTGGGACCGCGGAGATTATTATAAGAAACTCTTT. Protein: CATWDRGDYYKKLF.

As for this clone: The same CDR3 can be traced to other DNA sequences in this sample. The chain carries TRGV4 and TRGJ1 or TRGJ2. The J gene, missing from TCRdb, was assigned here through DNA to germline matching. The V and J ends lost 1 base and 4 bases, in that order; junction bases with no gene match: 7. Per germline, CDR1 EGSTGY and CDR2 YDSYTSSV. CDR3 length equals 14 residues. The CDR3 loop is CATWDGPPYYKKLF. CDR3 DNA sequence: TGTGCCACCTGGGATGGCCCCCCATATTATAAGAAACTCTTT.

The rearrangement uses TRGV3 and TRGJP2. TCRdb lists no J gene, so it was determined here by aligning the DNA to germline. CDR1 and CDR2 from the germline V gene are VTNTFY and YDVSTARD (reference sequence). V was pared by 0 bases and J by 12 bases, with 7 bases of the junction left unmatched. This CDR3 comprises 13 residues. The CDR3 spells CATWDRLGGIKTF. In DNA form, the CDR3 reads TGTGCCACCTGGGACAGGCTAGGGGGGATCAAGACGTTT.

The chain combines TRGV5 with TRGJ1 or TRGJ2. Germline matching of the DNA provided the J gene here, since TCRdb leaves it blank. This CDR3 has 14 residues. Unmatched junction bases numbered 6, after V lost 0 bases and J lost 4 bases. Germline lookup yields CDR1 VINAFY and CDR2 YDVSNSKD. The CDR3 sequence: CATWDRLFYYKKLF. The CDR3 nucleotides read TGTGCCACCTGGGACAGGCTATTCTATTATAAGAAACTCTTT.

This chain joins TRGV4 and TRGJ1 or TRGJ2. The J gene, not given by TCRdb, was assigned here from a germline match of the nucleotide sequence. The V gene end was trimmed by 0 bases and the J gene end by 3 bases; junction bases not matched to a gene: 5. The length of the CDR3 is 14 residues. Germline CDR1 is EGSTGY and CDR2 is YDSYTSSV. CDR3 residues: CATWDGPRYYKKLF. CDR3 DNA sequence: TGTGCCACCTGGGATGGGCCCCGTTATTATAAGAAACTCTTT.

This chain joins TRGV5 and TRGJ1 or TRGJ2. The J gene, left out of TCRdb, was set here by checking the DNA against germline. V was pared by 4 bases and J by 5 bases, with 11 bases of the junction left unmatched. Germline V gene data show CDR1 as VINAFY and CDR2 as YDVSNSKD. This CDR3 spans 14 amino acids. The chain's CDR3 is CATWDSSYDYKKLF. Written as DNA, the CDR3 is TGTGCCACCTGGGATAGTTCATATGATTATAAGAAACTCTTT.

The rearrangement uses TRGV5 and TRGJ1 or TRGJ2. As TCRdb names no J gene, one was assigned here on the basis of a DNA match to germline. In germline, CDR1 is VINAFY, CDR2 YDVSNSKD. The V gene end was trimmed by 0 bases and the J gene end by 2 bases; junction bases not matched to a gene: 10. The CDR3 totals 16 residues. The CDR3 reads CATWDRPPPHYYKKLF. Here the CDR3 DNA reads TGTGCCACCTGGGACAGGCCCCCACCGCATTATTATAAGAAACTCTTT.

The chain is built from TRGV8 and TRGJP1. Germline values: CDR1 VENAVY, CDR2 YDSYNSRV. The CDR3 consists of 12 residues. V was pared by 4 bases and J by 9 bases, with 5 bases of the junction left unmatched. The CDR3 spells CATWEFRWFKIF. CDR3 DNA sequence: TGTGCCACCTGGGAGTTTCGTTGGTTCAAGATATTT.

The called J gene is TRGJ1 or TRGJ2, whereas the V gene has no call. There are 11 residues in the CDR3. The CDR3 sequence is CATWDGQGKLF. In DNA form, the CDR3 reads TGTGCCACCTGGGATGGGCAGGGGAAACTCTTT.

The sample holds a few counts of this clone. The chain carries TRGV8 and TRGJ1 or TRGJ2. No J gene is reported in TCRdb; it was inferred here by comparing the DNA with germline. The germline V gene has CDR1 VENAVY and CDR2 YDSYNSRV. The CDR3 totals 11 residues. V lost 3 bases to trimming and J lost 8 bases; unmatched junction nucleotides: 4. CDR3 DNA: TGTGCCACCTGGGATGGGAATAAGAAACTCTTT. Translated, it gives CATWDGNKKLF.

The chain recombines TRGV9 with TRGJ1 or TRGJ2. The CDR3 loop spans 15 amino acids. CDR1 GITISATS and CDR2 ISYDGTV come from the germline V gene (reference sequence). Trimming cost V 2 bases and J 0 bases; bases outside gene matches: 7. The CDR3 region is CALWEDISNYYKKLF. DNA for the CDR3: TGTGCCTTGTGGGAGGACATCTCGAATTATTATAAGAAACTCTTT.

The table lists this clone with a count of one. The gene calls are TRGV4 and TRGJ1 or TRGJ2. Here the J gene came from matching the DNA to germline, since TCRdb omits it. After removal of 6 bases from V and 4 bases from J, the junction contained 6 bases not matched to a gene. The V gene's germline CDR1 is EGSTGY and CDR2 YDSYTSSV. The CDR3 is made up of 12 amino acids. The CDR3 region is CATWTTYYKKLF. DNA of the CDR3: TGTGCCACCTGGACTACGTATTATAAGAAACTCTTT.

This chain connects TRGV9 to TRGJ1 or TRGJ2. The CDR3 runs 14 residues. Looked up from germline, CDR1 is GITISATS and CDR2 is ISYDGTV (reference sequence). V lost 2 bases, J lost 0 bases, and 4 bases stayed unmatched. For the CDR3, the DNA is TGTGCCTTGTGGGAGGCAATGAATTATTATAAGAAACTCTTT. This sequence encodes CALWEAMNYYKKLF.